The 6 T cell receptor beta chains reported below all come from one sample, sequenced in a study of T cell responses to AZD1222 COVID-19 vaccine listed by TCRdb under 2021. The time point label, as the study defines it: baseline before first vaccination. Libraries came from the immunoSEQ multiplex PCR assay. This is the immuneACCESS table as TCRdb keeps it, with only in-frame sequences that have V and J called. A part of the clones is gone; compared with another copy, unresolved V genes explain less than half, and the rest is unexplained. The sample data list 150,000 to 200,000 clones, and roughly 90% of these were observed just once. The ten largest clones capture less than 3% of the sample. The input for sequencing was peripheral blood, taken on day 0 of AZD1222 vaccination. The source of these receptors is an adult in good health.

This clone was detected once. The chain couples TRBV5-1 to TRBJ1-3; no reliable D call. Germline values: CDR1 SGHRS, CDR2 YFSETQ. V was shortened by 7 bases and J by 0 bases, with 8 bases between the two germline ends. CDR3 length equals 13 residues. The CDR3 sequence: CASRTSSGNTIYF. The CDR3 DNA sequence: TGCGCCAGCCGAACGAGCTCTGGAAACACCATATATTTT. Full variable domain (outside the CDR3, taken from reference TRBV5-1 and TRBJ1-3): KAGVTQTPRYLIKTRGQQVTLSCSPISGHRSVSWYQQTPGQGLQFLFEYFSETQRNKGNFPGRFSGRQFSNSRSEMNVSTLELGDSALYLCASRTSSGNTIYFGEGSWLTVV.

The chain recombines TRBV28 with TRBJ2-3; 9 bases fit TRBD1. The CDR3 runs to 16 residues. V trimming: 4 bases; J trimming: 1 base; junction bases outside the gene matches: 6. Germline CDR1 reads MDHEN; CDR2 reads SYDVKM. The CDR3 sequence is CASSSTGGGRTDTQYF. In nucleotides, the CDR3 is TGTGCCAGCAGTTCGACAGGGGGTGGGCGCACAGATACGCAGTATTTT.

This clone occurred once. The genes are TRBV7-2 and TRBJ2-6; TRBD1 is a possible D gene (6 bases). The CDR3 consists of 18 residues. Trimming stripped 2 bases from V and 4 bases from J, with 18 bases between. The germline V gene encodes CDR1 SGHTA and CDR2 FQGNSA. CDR3 sequence reads: CASSLQGLGTMGANVLTF. CDR3 sequence (DNA): TGTGCCAGCAGCTTACAGGGGTTGGGGACCATGGGGGCCAACGTCCTGACTTTC.

The chain couples TRBV5-1 to TRBJ1-3; D not resolved. Germline CDR1 SGHRS, CDR2 YFSETQ. The CDR3 runs to 18 residues. Trimming left V 4 bases short and J 0 bases short, with 20 bases between. In nucleotides, the CDR3 is TGCGCCAGCAGCCGGACGTCAGACGGCTACTACTCTGGAAACACCATATATTTT. Protein: CASSRTSDGYYSGNTIYF.

The chain is built from TRBV7-9 and TRBJ2-2; D unresolved. This CDR3 has 14 residues. V was clipped by 7 bases and J by 4 bases, with 13 bases between them. Germline lookup yields CDR1 SEHNR and CDR2 FQNEAQ (reference sequence). This chain's CDR3 is CASKSKGLTGELFF. The CDR3 DNA is TGTGCCAGCAAGTCGAAGGGTCTCACCGGGGAGCTGTTTTTT.

V is TRBV10-2 and J is TRBJ2-1; 13 positions match TRBD2. Germline loops: CDR1 WSHSY, CDR2 SAAADI. V trimming: 8 bases; J trimming: 5 bases; junction bases outside the gene matches: 6. The CDR3 length is 15 residues. CDR3 in DNA: TGCGCCAGCCAACCAACTAGCGGGAGGGACAATGAGCAGTTCTTC. Protein: CASQPTSGRDNEQFF.